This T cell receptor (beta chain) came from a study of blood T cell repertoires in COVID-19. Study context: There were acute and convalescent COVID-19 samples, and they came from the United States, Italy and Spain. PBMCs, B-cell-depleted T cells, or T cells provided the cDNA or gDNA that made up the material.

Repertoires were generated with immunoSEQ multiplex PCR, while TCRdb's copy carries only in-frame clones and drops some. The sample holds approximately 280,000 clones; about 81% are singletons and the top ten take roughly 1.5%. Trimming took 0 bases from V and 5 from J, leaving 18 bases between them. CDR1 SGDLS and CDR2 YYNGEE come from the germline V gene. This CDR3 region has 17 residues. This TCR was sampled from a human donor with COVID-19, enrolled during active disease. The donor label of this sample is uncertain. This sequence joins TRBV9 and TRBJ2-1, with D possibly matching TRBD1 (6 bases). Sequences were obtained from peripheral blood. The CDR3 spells CASSVGLTLQGNNEQFF. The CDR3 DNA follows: TGTGCCAGCAGCGTAGGGCTCACCTTACAGGGCAACAATGAGCAGTTCTTC.